The 28 T cell receptor beta chains presented below share a single source sample, sequenced in a study of identical twins. From the 5' RACE reads, TCRdb called clonotypes with MiXCR, one entry per CDR3 protein. Here the sample spans approximately 700,000 distinct CDR3 sequences, over 5% being singletons. Sequenced sample: naive T cells sorted from blood. These receptors came from a man aged 18 to 30 in good health.

Ten or more counts support this clonotype. The rearrangement links TRBV3-1 to TRBJ2-2; D may be TRBD1 or TRBD2 (5 bases each). Trimming shortened V by 6 bases and J by 1 base, and 15 bases separated the two germline ends. The germline gives CDR1 LGHDT, CDR2 YNNKEL (reference sequence). This CDR3 comprises 16 residues. The DNA of the CDR3 is TGTGCCAGCAGACAATCGGGACGGCTGAACACCGGGGAGCTGTTTTTT. Amino acids: CASRQSGRLNTGELFF.

The table lists this clonotype with many counts. This sequence joins TRBV20-1 and TRBJ2-1; 9 nucleotides align to TRBD2. Germline-derived CDR1 and CDR2 are DFQATT and SNEGSKA (reference sequence). V shed 2 bases, J shed 2 bases, and the junction held 1 base outside the gene matches. The CDR3 has 14 residues. In DNA, the CDR3 is TGCAGTGCTAGAAGACTAGCGGCCTACAATGAGCAGTTCTTC. Translation gives CSARRLAAYNEQFF.

There are a few counts of this clonotype. The genes are TRBV7-7 and TRBJ2-2, with 10 nucleotides matching TRBD2. This CDR3 spans 16 amino acids. Germline V CDR1 and CDR2: SSHAT, FNYEAQ (reference sequence). Trimming removed 1 base from V and 4 bases from J; junction bases left unmatched: 3. The CDR3 nucleotides read TGTGCCAGCAGCTTAGAAGCGGGAGGGGTCACCGGGGAGCTGTTTTTT. It translates to CASSLEAGGVTGELFF.

The V call is TRBV20-1, the J call TRBJ2-1; 11 bases are shared with TRBD2. Germline values: CDR1 DFQATT, CDR2 SNEGSKA (reference sequence). The CDR3 sequence is 16 residues long. V lost 3 bases to trimming and J lost 6 bases; unmatched junction nucleotides: 10. DNA for the CDR3: TGCAGTGCTAGGTATTTCACTAGCGGGAGATTCAATGAGCAGTTCTTC. Translation gives CSARYFTSGRFNEQFF.

There are a few counts of this clonotype. J is TRBJ1-1 and V is TRBV29-1; TRBD1 might be the D (5 bases). V gave up 7 bases and J gave up 10 bases, with 19 bases separating them. Germline V lookup: CDR1 SQVTM, CDR2 ANQGSEA. This CDR3 has 12 residues. CDR3 region: CSGRAAGDRAFF. The CDR3 nucleotides are TGCAGCGGCAGAGCGGCGGGGGATCGAGCTTTCTTT.

This clonotype has at least ten counts. This rearrangement joins TRBV12-3 or TRBV12-4 to TRBJ2-5; 7 bases fit TRBD2. Trimming cost V 2 bases and J 9 bases; bases outside gene matches: 6. CDR3 length: 13 residues. CDR3 sequence: CASSLTQGGSQYF. In nucleotides, the CDR3 is TGTGCCAGCAGTTTAACCCAGGGAGGGTCCCAGTACTTC.

This clonotype was counted many times. The V gene is TRBV12-3 or TRBV12-4, the J gene TRBJ1-1; 9 bases map to TRBD1. The trim removed 4 bases at V and 5 bases at J, leaving 11 bases unmatched. This CDR3 has 16 amino acids. CDR3 DNA sequence: TGTGCCAGCAGTTCCGGGACAGGGCCTGGGAGGACTGAAGCTTTCTTT. Residues: CASSSGTGPGRTEAFF.

The CDR3 DNA sequence: TGTGCCAGCAGCCAAGATACAGGTCTCAACACTGAAGCTTTCTTT. Translating it yields CASSQDTGLNTEAFF. The chain uses TRBV4-2 and TRBJ1-1; maybe TRBD1 (5 bases). This CDR3 region has 15 residues. Germline V lookup: CDR1 LGHNA, CDR2 YNFKEQ. Trimming removed 0 bases from V and 2 bases from J, with 10 bases in between.

This clonotype was observed many times. The chain links TRBV3-1 to TRBJ2-1, with 8 bases fitting TRBD2. This CDR3 comprises 21 residues. CDR1 LGHDT and CDR2 YNNKEL come from the germline V gene (reference sequence). Trimming removed 1 base from V and 2 bases from J; junction bases left unmatched: 19. CDR3 in DNA: TGTGCCAGCAGCCAAGTTGCATTTCAAGCGGGAGTTTCAACGACCTACAATGAGCAGTTCTTC. Translated: CASSQVAFQAGVSTTYNEQFF.

In this sample, this clonotype turned up many times. This chain joins TRBV29-1 and TRBJ2-5; a possible D gene is TRBD1 (6 bases). V dropped 4 bases and J dropped 4 bases, with 10 bases sitting between them. CDR3 length: 12 residues. Germline assignment: CDR1 SQVTM and CDR2 ANQGSEA. This chain's CDR3 is CSVGSGVETQYF. CDR3 nucleotide sequence: TGCAGCGTTGGTTCAGGGGTAGAGACCCAGTACTTC.

This clonotype occurred a few times. The J gene is TRBJ2-3, the V gene TRBV14, with TRBD2 matching over 7 bases. The V and J ends lost 1 base and 4 bases, in that order; junction bases with no gene match: 11. CDR3 size: 17 residues. Germline values: CDR1 SGHDN, CDR2 FVKESK. This chain's CDR3 is CASSQGYAGDRADTQYF. CDR3 DNA: TGTGCCAGCAGCCAAGGATACGCGGGAGATAGGGCAGATACGCAGTATTTT.

This clonotype was seen many times. CDR3 DNA sequence: TGTGCCAGCAGGACTAGTCCGGGACAGGGGGATGAAAAACTGTTTTTT. It encodes CASRTSPGQGDEKLFF. The J gene is TRBJ1-4, the V gene TRBV7-9; TRBD1 aligns across 11 bases. Germline CDR1 is SEHNR and CDR2 is FQNEAQ (reference sequence). There are 16 residues in the CDR3. V shed 6 bases, J shed 6 bases, and the junction held 9 bases outside the gene matches.

This clonotype was seen ten or more times. This chain uses TRBV5-6 with TRBJ2-7, with unresolved D. Germline V gene sequence: CDR1 SGHDT, CDR2 YYEEEE. The CDR3 runs 15 residues. V lost 5 bases, J lost 0 bases, and 15 bases lay in between. CDR3: CASSPPLTSSYEQYF. CDR3 bases: TGTGCCAGCAGTCCCCCGTTGACGAGCTCCTACGAGCAGTACTTC. The full variable domain, its missing parts supplied by reference TRBV5-6 and TRBJ2-7, is DAGVTQSPTHLIKTRGQQVTLRCSPKSGHDTVSWYQQALGQGPQFIFQYYEEEERQRGNFPDRFSGHQFPNYSSELNVNALLLGDSALYLCASSPPLTSSYEQYFGPGTRLTVT.

The V and J genes are TRBV20-1 and TRBJ2-5; no firm D call. Germline V CDR1 and CDR2: DFQATT, SNEGSKA (reference sequence). The CDR3 has 12 amino acids. V was clipped by 3 bases and J by 5 bases, with 10 bases between them. CDR3 bases: TGCAGTGCTAGGGGAAAGAAGGAGACCCAGTACTTC. Translation gives CSARGKKETQYF.

In its sample, this clonotype was seen many times. The J gene is TRBJ2-3, the V gene TRBV29-1; no clear D. Deletions cut 4 bases from V and 2 bases from J, with 16 bases between. CDR3 length equals 15 residues. Germline CDR1 and CDR2: SQVTM and ANQGSEA. DNA of the CDR3: TGCAGCGTTGGGCCCCCCCTGGGCTACACAGATACGCAGTATTTT. It codes for CSVGPPLGYTDTQYF.

The genes are TRBV9 and TRBJ2-5; 7 bases are shared with TRBD2. After removal of 0 bases from V and 5 bases from J, the junction contained 13 bases not matched to a gene. Germline lookup yields CDR1 SGDLS and CDR2 YYNGEE. The CDR3 totals 17 residues. CDR3 DNA: TGTGCCAGCAGCGTAGCTGCGGCGGGAGACTTCCGGGAGACCCAGTACTTC. Translated, it gives CASSVAAAGDFRETQYF.

The table lists this clonotype with many counts. The gene calls are TRBV5-6 and TRBJ2-7; perhaps TRBD2 as D (6 bases). This CDR3 region has 13 residues. Germline CDR1 SGHDT, CDR2 YYEEEE. The V gene lost 3 bases and the J gene lost 3 bases, with 10 bases spanning the gap. In DNA form, the CDR3 reads TGTGCCAGCAGCTCAATGGGGGGCTACGAGCAGTACTTC. It codes for CASSSMGGYEQYF.

In regard to this clonotype: A clone one base away is much larger, so this may be a read error. V is TRBV29-1 and J is TRBJ2-2; D is possibly TRBD1 (6 bases). Germline CDR1 and CDR2: SQVTM and ANQGSEA. The CDR3 sequence is 14 residues long. The CDR3 sequence is CSAWVGTPLGELCF. DNA of the CDR3: TGCAGCGCGTGGGTGGGGACACCTTTGGGAGAGCTGTGTTTT.

The rearrangement links TRBV5-1 to TRBJ2-1; D is uncertain. Germline V CDR1 and CDR2: SGHRS, YFSETQ. The CDR3 contains 11 residues. The V end lost 6 bases, the J end lost 7 bases, and 8 bases lay between the germline ends. In DNA, the CDR3 is TGCGCCAGCACGAGAAGGAATGAGCAGTTCTTC. This translates into CASTRRNEQFF.

The chain recombines TRBV30 with TRBJ2-7; D perhaps matches TRBD2 (6 bases). The CDR3 runs to 17 residues. CDR1 and CDR2 from the germline V gene are GTSNPN and SVGIG (reference sequence). Trimming removed 4 bases from V and 0 bases from J, with 22 bases in between. The CDR3 sequence: CAWTQGTTGTDSYEQYV. CDR3 DNA sequence: TGTGCCTGGACCCAGGGAACCACCGGGACTGACTCCTACGAGCAGTACGTC.

This clonotype was observed a few times. V is TRBV6-4 and J is TRBJ2-5, with 11 bases matching TRBD2. CDR3 length equals 14 residues. The V and J ends lost 6 bases and 5 bases, in that order; junction bases with no gene match: 5. Germline CDR1 reads MRHNA; CDR2 reads SNTAGT. The CDR3 DNA reads as TGTGCCAGCAGGCCGACTAGCGGGACTGAGACCCAGTACTTC. This sequence encodes CASRPTSGTETQYF.

J is TRBJ2-3 and V is TRBV7-8; D unclear. CDR3 length: 14 residues. Trimming removed 8 bases from V and 0 bases from J, with 12 bases in between. Germline lookup yields CDR1 SGHVS and CDR2 FQNEAQ. The CDR3 DNA follows: TGTGCCAGCGGGTCAGCCCCTAGCACAGATACGCAGTATTTT. Translation: CASGSAPSTDTQYF.

This clonotype was counted at least ten times. This chain uses TRBV11-2 with TRBJ2-7, with D possibly called TRBD1 or TRBD2 (6 bases each). Germline CDR1 SGHAT, CDR2 FQNNGV. Trimming removed 5 bases from V and 0 bases from J, with 17 bases in between. This CDR3 comprises 16 residues. CDR3 loop: CASSATSGAVSYEQYF. The CDR3 DNA follows: TGTGCCAGCAGCGCGACCTCGGGGGCAGTCTCCTACGAGCAGTACTTC.

This clonotype was observed a few times. This chain's CDR3 is CASSSWGADSSYEQYV. The CDR3 coding sequence is TGTGCCAGCAGCAGTTGGGGGGCGGACAGCTCCTACGAGCAGTACGTC. The genes are TRBV11-2 and TRBJ2-7; tentatively, D is TRBD1 or TRBD2 (6 bases each). The germline V gene encodes CDR1 SGHAT and CDR2 FQNNGV. The CDR3 consists of 16 residues. V dropped 5 bases and J dropped 0 bases, with 17 bases sitting between them.

The sample holds many counts of this clonotype. The chain employs TRBV18 and TRBJ1-6; D gene ambiguous. The germline V gene encodes CDR1 KGHSH and CDR2 LQKENI. Trimming pared 5 bases from V and 7 bases from J, leaving 9 bases between. There are 13 residues in the CDR3. The CDR3 DNA is TGTGCCAGCTCAGAAGAGGCCAATTCACCCCTCCACTTT. Its translation: CASSEEANSPLHF.

Only a few counts were recorded for this clonotype. The chain is built from TRBV11-3 and TRBJ2-2; tentative D call: TRBD2 (6 bases). There are 17 residues in the CDR3. V lost 2 bases to trimming and J lost 3 bases, with 16 bases between them. In germline, CDR1 is SGHNT, CDR2 YENEEA. Here the CDR3 reads CASSLSTWRDYTGELFF. The CDR3 coding sequence is TGTGCCAGCAGCTTATCTACGTGGCGGGACTACACCGGGGAGCTGTTTTTT.

This clonotype was observed many times. This chain connects TRBV5-1 to TRBJ1-1; tentative D call: TRBD1 (5 bases). V lost 3 bases and J lost 10, with 19 bases in between. Germline V gives CDR1 SGHRS, CDR2 YFSETQ. The CDR3 totals 14 residues. The CDR3 spells CASSSPSTGTVAFF. The CDR3 DNA reads TGCGCCAGCAGCTCCCCCTCCACCGGGACGGTAGCTTTCTTT.

The chain has TRBV5-5 and TRBJ2-3, with 9 nucleotides matching TRBD2. CDR3 length: 22 residues. Unmatched junction bases numbered 24, after V lost 4 bases and J lost 0 bases. In germline, CDR1 is SGHKS, CDR2 YYEKEE (reference sequence). The CDR3 loop reads CASSGPSMGLAPTHVSTDTQYF. The CDR3, as DNA: TGTGCCAGCAGCGGGCCAAGTATGGGACTAGCTCCCACTCACGTTAGCACAGATACGCAGTATTTT.